Listed below are T cell receptor beta chains from one sample, sequenced in a study of blood T cell repertoires in COVID-19. Profiling relied on immunoSEQ multiplex PCR, and the TCRdb table lists in-frame clones only, not all of them. The sample shows about 110,000 clones, roughly 81% of them seen only once. The sequencing input was peripheral blood. The receptors originated from a human donor in a cohort sampled during active COVID-19. The CDR3 runs from the conserved cysteine through the conserved F or W. D genes are given only for firm matches. Rows may omit the clone size; those that give it use once, few, many or a size class.

V,size,J,D,CDR3,DNA
TRBV7-7,.,TRBJ2-1,TRBD2,CASSLGGTHNEQFF,TGTGCCAGCAGCTTGGGAGGGACCCACAATGAGCAGTTCTTC
TRBV25-1,.,TRBJ2-3,TRBD1,CASSRTPGGHTQYF,TGTGCCAGCAGTAGGACCCCAGGGGGACATACGCAGTATTTT
TRBV18,.,TRBJ2-2,.,CASSPSRSAGELFF,TGTGCCAGCTCACCATCCCGCTCGGCCGGGGAGCTGTTTTTT
TRBV5-1,.,TRBJ2-5,.,CASSLGPGVQETQYF,TGCGCCAGCAGCTTGGGCCCGGGGGTTCAAGAGACCCAGTACTTC
TRBV14,.,TRBJ2-1,.,CASSPGAHEQFF,TGTGCCAGCAGCCCAGGGGCCCATGAGCAGTTCTTC
TRBV19,.,TRBJ1-2,.,CASRQLAGGGFDGYTF,TGTGCCAGTAGACAACTTGCAGGCGGGGGCTTTGATGGCTACACCTTC
TRBV20-1,.,TRBJ1-1,TRBD1,CSASGTGLGAFF,TGCAGTGCTAGTGGGACAGGGCTCGGCGCTTTCTTT
TRBV5-1,.,TRBJ1-6,TRBD1,CASTGQGDNSPLHF,TGCGCCAGCACCGGACAGGGGGATAATTCACCCCTCCACTTT
TRBV7-9,.,TRBJ1-5,.,CASSLQGRQPQHF,TGTGCCAGCAGCTTGCAGGGGCGGCAGCCCCAGCATTTT
TRBV30,.,TRBJ1-2,TRBD1,CAWTPRTGNYGYTF,TGTGCCTGGACTCCAAGGACAGGAAACTATGGCTACACCTTC
TRBV4-1,.,TRBJ2-1,TRBD2,CASSLAGSSYNEQFF,TGCGCCAGCAGCCTAGCGGGGAGCTCCTACAATGAGCAGTTCTTC
TRBV7-3,.,TRBJ2-4,.,CASSTTVAKNIQYF,TGTGCCAGCAGCACGACAGTAGCCAAAAACATTCAGTACTTC
TRBV7-6,.,TRBJ2-1,TRBD1,CASSLKTGGLEQFF,TGTGCCAGCAGCCTCAAGACAGGGGGCCTTGAGCAGTTCTTC
TRBV5-4,.,TRBJ2-3,TRBD2,CASSLGLAGDDTQYF,TGTGCCAGCAGCTTGGGACTAGCGGGGGACGATACGCAGTATTTT
TRBV6-1,.,TRBJ1-6,TRBD1,CASSEHRDRVFPPLHF,TGTGCCAGCAGTGAGCACCGGGACAGGGTGTTTCCACCCCTCCACTTT
TRBV12-3/TRBV12-4,.,TRBJ1-6,.,CASQGSRGLPLHF,TGTGCCAGCCAGGGTTCGAGAGGTCTGCCCCTCCACTTT
TRBV5-1,.,TRBJ2-1,.,CASRTPGLALVNEQFF,TGCGCCAGCAGAACCCCAGGCCTAGCTCTGGTCAATGAGCAGTTCTTC
TRBV4-3,.,TRBJ2-5,TRBD1,CASSPTGAETQYF,TGCGCCAGCAGCCCGACAGGGGCAGAGACCCAGTACTTC
TRBV9,.,TRBJ2-7,.,CASSVDRELSLEQYF,TGTGCCAGCAGCGTCGACCGGGAACTCTCCCTGGAGCAGTACTTC
TRBV7-2,.,TRBJ2-3,.,CASRGGRDPEASTDTQYF,TGTGCCAGCAGAGGAGGGCGGGACCCGGAGGCTAGCACAGATACGCAGTATTTT
TRBV5-1,.,TRBJ2-3,.,CASSFLPTDTQYF,TGCGCCAGCAGCTTTCTCCCCACAGATACGCAGTATTTT
TRBV2,.,TRBJ2-3,TRBD2,CASSERSGTSAATDTQYF,TGTGCCAGCAGTGAACGATCCGGGACTAGTGCTGCCACAGATACGCAGTATTTT
TRBV6-5,.,TRBJ2-7,.,CASSYRQGYEQYF,TGTGCCAGCAGTTACCGGCAGGGCTACGAGCAGTACTTC
TRBV12-3/TRBV12-4,.,TRBJ2-4,TRBD1,CASSPQGARVQYF,TGTGCCAGCAGTCCCCAGGGGGCGCGGGTTCAGTACTTC
TRBV7-9,.,TRBJ2-3,.,CASSLGGANTDTQYF,TGTGCCAGCAGCTTGGGCGGGGCGAACACAGATACGCAGTATTTT
TRBV19,few,TRBJ1-1,.,CASKRRTEYPAEAFF,TGTGCCAGTAAACGAAGGACAGAGTACCCAGCTGAAGCTTTCTTT
TRBV7-6,once,TRBJ2-3,TRBD2,CASSLGPSGKTDTQYF,TGTGCCAGCAGCTTAGGGCCTAGCGGGAAGACAGATACGCAGTATTTT
TRBV7-2,.,TRBJ1-2,TRBD1,CASSPTGTGVGYTF,TGTGCCAGCAGCCCCACCGGGACAGGGGTTGGCTACACCTTC
TRBV5-8,.,TRBJ2-4,TRBD1,CASSLPGQGLQYF,TGTGCCAGCAGCCTTCCGGGACAGGGCCTTCAGTACTTC
TRBV4-3,few,TRBJ2-2,TRBD2,CASSQEVLAVLNTGELFF,TGCGCCAGCAGCCAAGAGGTCCTAGCGGTCTTAAACACCGGGGAGCTGTTTTTT
TRBV29-1,.,TRBJ1-1,.,CSFSSAGWDTEAFF,TGCAGCTTTTCCTCAGCAGGTTGGGACACTGAAGCTTTCTTT
TRBV4-1,.,TRBJ2-1,TRBD1,CASSQDGTGNYNEQFF,TGCGCCAGCAGCCAAGATGGGACAGGGAACTACAATGAGCAGTTCTTC
TRBV28,few,TRBJ1-2,.,CASSLSGRDYGYTF,TGTGCCAGCAGTTTATCGGGGAGGGACTATGGCTACACCTTC
TRBV4-1,.,TRBJ1-5,.,CASSQKKYQGPDQPQHF,TGCGCCAGCAGCCAAAAGAAGTACCAGGGGCCCGATCAGCCCCAGCATTTT
TRBV4-3,.,TRBJ1-6,.,CASSQDPDSYNSPLHF,TGCGCCAGCAGCCAAGATCCGGACAGCTACAATTCACCCCTCCACTTT
TRBV11-2,.,TRBJ2-5,.,CASRPGGGEGETQYF,TGTGCCAGCCGCCCTGGGGGGGGCGAGGGAGAGACCCAGTACTTC
TRBV25-1,.,TRBJ2-1,TRBD1,CASSPTWDRYNEQFF,TGTGCCAGCAGCCCTACGTGGGACAGATACAATGAGCAGTTCTTC
TRBV6-2/TRBV6-3,.,TRBJ2-3,.,CASSNSRGTDTQYF,TGTGCCAGCAGTAACTCCCGTGGCACAGATACGCAGTATTTT
TRBV7-9,.,TRBJ2-5,TRBD2,CASSLASNLRGLATETQYF,TGTGCCAGCAGCTTAGCGTCTAATTTGCGGGGACTAGCGACGGAGACCCAGTACTTC
TRBV7-2,.,TRBJ2-5,TRBD1,CASSLSPGRWAGGETQYF,TGTGCCAGCAGCTTATCCCCGGGACGTTGGGCAGGGGGAGAGACCCAGTACTTC
TRBV10-2,.,TRBJ2-7,TRBD1,CASRTGTGTYEQYF,TGCGCCAGCAGGACCGGGACAGGCACCTACGAGCAGTACTTC